The 8 T cell receptor beta chains reported below all come from one sample, sequenced in a study of blood T cell repertoires in COVID-19. Clones were sequenced by immunoSEQ multiplex PCR, and TCRdb holds only the in-frame ones, with some missing. Of about 150,000 clones in the sample, 84% were seen once. Sequencing was carried out using peripheral blood. The receptors come from a woman aged 45-65 years with acute or convalescent COVID-19.

The chain links TRBV5-1 to TRBJ1-2, with D uncertain. The germline CDR1 and CDR2 sequences are SGHRS and YFSETQ. This CDR3 is built from 16 residues. Trimming pared 4 bases from V and 2 bases from J, leaving 18 bases between. The CDR3 loop is CASSPTAERPNYGYTF. In DNA, the CDR3 is TGCGCCAGCAGCCCAACGGCGGAGAGGCCCAACTATGGCTACACCTTC.

This clone was counted between two and nine times. This rearrangement joins TRBV27 to TRBJ2-2, with 9 nucleotides matching TRBD1. From germline, CDR1 is MNHEY and CDR2 SMNVEV (reference sequence). This CDR3 spans 16 amino acids. The ends lost 2 bases at V and 2 bases at J; junction bases unmatched: 3. CDR3 DNA: TGTGCCAGCAGTTTAGGGACAGGGCTTAACACCGGGGAGCTGTTTTTT. It translates to CASSLGTGLNTGELFF.

This clone has only a few counts. Other nucleotide sequences from this sample produce the same CDR3. The genes are TRBV12-3 or TRBV12-4 and TRBJ1-4; D call uncertain. With 4 bases removed from V and 8 bases from J, the gap between germline ends came to 11 bases. The CDR3 totals 13 residues. The CDR3 loop is CASSWKGGEKLFF. CDR3 nucleotides: TGTGCCAGCAGTTGGAAGGGCGGGGAAAAACTGTTTTTT.

This chain connects TRBV5-4 to TRBJ1-1; no clear D gene. V gave up 0 bases and J gave up 1 base, with 7 bases separating them. The CDR3 is 14 amino acids. Germline V gene lookup returns CDR1 SGHNT and CDR2 YYREEE (reference sequence). CDR3 sequence (DNA): TGTGCCAGCAGCTTGGCGAACAGGAACACTGAAGCTTTCTTT. It translates to CASSLANRNTEAFF.

This rearrangement joins TRBV27 to TRBJ2-1, with 14 bases identical to TRBD2. Germline trimming cut 5 bases from V and 7 bases from J; bases unmatched to any gene: 10. The CDR3 contains 17 residues. Germline values: CDR1 MNHEY, CDR2 SMNVEV (reference sequence). CDR3 nucleotides: TGTGCCAGCAGTCAAAAACCGGGACTAGCGGGGGAGAATGAGCAGTTCTTC. Translated: CASSQKPGLAGENEQFF.

This clone showed up just a few times. The chain recombines TRBV5-5 with TRBJ2-7; 7 bases agree with TRBD2. J was trimmed by 1 base and V by 2 bases; bases with no gene match: 9. The CDR3 is 16 residues long. Germline CDR1 is SGHKS and CDR2 is YYEKEE (reference sequence). DNA for the CDR3: TGTGCCAGCAGCTTCCTACCGGGGGGTGGGTCCTACGAGCAGTACTTC. Encoded protein: CASSFLPGGGSYEQYF. The entire variable domain, with the rest obtained from reference TRBV5-5 and TRBJ2-7, is as follows: DAGVTQSPTHLIKTRGQQVTLRCSPISGHKSVSWYQQVLGQGPQFIFQYYEKEERGRGNFPDRFSARQFPNYSSELNVNALLLGDSALYLCASSFLPGGGSYEQYFGPGTRLTVT.

The J gene is TRBJ1-6, the V gene TRBV11-2, with a possible D match to TRBD1 (5 bases). Germline CDR1 SGHAT, CDR2 FQNNGV. V lost 2 bases, J lost 14 bases, and 16 bases lay in between. This CDR3 contains 14 residues. This CDR3 reads CASSLNQGNEALHF. In DNA, the CDR3 is TGTGCCAGCAGCTTAAATCAGGGAAATGAGGCCCTCCACTTT.

The chain joins TRBV7-2 to TRBJ1-2; D may be TRBD1 (6 bases). V lost 0 bases and J lost 6, with 11 bases in between. Germline CDR1 is SGHTA and CDR2 is FQGNSA. This CDR3 comprises 14 residues. The CDR3 is CASSLAQGLNGYTF. For the CDR3, the DNA is TGTGCCAGCAGCTTAGCACAGGGATTAAATGGCTACACCTTC.